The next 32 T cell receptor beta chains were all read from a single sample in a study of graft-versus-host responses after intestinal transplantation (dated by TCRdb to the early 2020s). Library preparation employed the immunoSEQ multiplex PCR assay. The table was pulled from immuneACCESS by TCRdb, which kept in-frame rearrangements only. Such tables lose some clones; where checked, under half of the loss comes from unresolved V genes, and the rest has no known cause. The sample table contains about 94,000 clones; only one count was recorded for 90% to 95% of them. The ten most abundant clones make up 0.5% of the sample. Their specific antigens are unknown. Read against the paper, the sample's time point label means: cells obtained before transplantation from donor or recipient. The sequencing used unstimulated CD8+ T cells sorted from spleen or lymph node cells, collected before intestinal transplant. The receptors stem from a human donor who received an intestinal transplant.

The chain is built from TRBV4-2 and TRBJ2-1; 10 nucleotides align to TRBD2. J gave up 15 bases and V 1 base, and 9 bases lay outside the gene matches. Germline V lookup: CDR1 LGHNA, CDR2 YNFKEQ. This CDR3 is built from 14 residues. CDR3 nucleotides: TGTGCCAGCAGCCAAGGTCTAGCGGGAGTTTTTCGGTTCTTC. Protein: CASSQGLAGVFRFF.

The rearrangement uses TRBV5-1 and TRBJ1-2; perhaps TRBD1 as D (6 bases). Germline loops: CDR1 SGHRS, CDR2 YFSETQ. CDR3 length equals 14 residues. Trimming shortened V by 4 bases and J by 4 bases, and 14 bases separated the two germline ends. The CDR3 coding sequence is TGCGCCAGCAGCCCAAACACAGGGTCCTATGGCTACACCTTC. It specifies CASSPNTGSYGYTF. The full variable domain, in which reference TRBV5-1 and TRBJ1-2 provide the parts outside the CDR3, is KAGVTQTPRYLIKTRGQQVTLSCSPISGHRSVSWYQQTPGQGLQFLFEYFSETQRNKGNFPGRFSGRQFSNSRSEMNVSTLELGDSALYLCASSPNTGSYGYTFGSGTRLTVV.

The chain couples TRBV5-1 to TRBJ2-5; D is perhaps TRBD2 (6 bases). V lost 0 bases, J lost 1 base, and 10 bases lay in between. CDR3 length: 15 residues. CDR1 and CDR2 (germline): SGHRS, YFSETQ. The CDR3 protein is CASSLGGSGQETQYF. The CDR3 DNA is TGCGCCAGCAGCTTGGGAGGTAGCGGCCAAGAGACCCAGTACTTC.

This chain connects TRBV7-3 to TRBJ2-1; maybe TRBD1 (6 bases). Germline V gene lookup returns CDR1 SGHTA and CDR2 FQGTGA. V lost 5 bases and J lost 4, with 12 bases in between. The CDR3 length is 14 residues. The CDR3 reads CASSPIGGYNEQFF. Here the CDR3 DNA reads TGTGCCAGCAGCCCCATAGGGGGATACAATGAGCAGTTCTTC. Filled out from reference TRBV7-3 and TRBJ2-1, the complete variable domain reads GAGVSQTPSNKVTEKGKYVELRCDPISGHTALYWYRQSLGQGPEFLIYFQGTGAADDSGLPNDRFFAVRPEGSVSTLKIQRTERGDSAVYLCASSPIGGYNEQFFGPGTRLTVL.

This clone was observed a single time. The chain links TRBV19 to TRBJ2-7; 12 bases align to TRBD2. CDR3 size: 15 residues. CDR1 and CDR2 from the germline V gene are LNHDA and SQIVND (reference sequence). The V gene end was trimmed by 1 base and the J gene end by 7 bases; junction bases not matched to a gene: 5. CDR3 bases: TGTGCCAGTAGTATAGGACTAGCGGGGGACCGAGAGCAGTACTTC. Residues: CASSIGLAGDREQYF.

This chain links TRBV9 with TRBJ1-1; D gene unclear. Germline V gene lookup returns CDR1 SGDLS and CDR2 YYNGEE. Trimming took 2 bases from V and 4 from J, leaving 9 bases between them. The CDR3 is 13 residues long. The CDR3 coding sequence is TGTGCCAGCAGCGTCGGGGTAGGCACTGAAGCTTTCTTT. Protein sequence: CASSVGVGTEAFF.

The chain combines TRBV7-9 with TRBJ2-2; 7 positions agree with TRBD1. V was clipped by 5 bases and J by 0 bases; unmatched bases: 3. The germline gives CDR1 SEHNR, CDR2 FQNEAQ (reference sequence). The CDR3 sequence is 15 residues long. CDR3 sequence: CASSGTGANTGELFF. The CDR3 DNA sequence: TGTGCCAGCAGCGGAACAGGGGCGAACACCGGGGAGCTGTTTTTT. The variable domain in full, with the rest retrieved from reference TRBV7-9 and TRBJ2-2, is DTGVSQNPRHKITKRGQNVTFRCDPISEHNRLYWYRQTLGQGPEFLTYFQNEAQLEKSRLLSDRFSAERPKGSFSTLEIQRTEQGDSAMYLCASSGTGANTGELFFGEGSRLTVL.

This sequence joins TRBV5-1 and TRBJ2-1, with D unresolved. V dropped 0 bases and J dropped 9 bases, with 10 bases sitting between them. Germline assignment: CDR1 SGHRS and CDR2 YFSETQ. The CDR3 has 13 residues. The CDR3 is CASSLGRMGEQFF. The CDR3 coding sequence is TGCGCCAGCAGCTTGGGCAGGATGGGTGAGCAGTTCTTC.

Written as DNA, the CDR3 is TGCAGCGTTGAATCCTTAGCGGGGGAAACCTACGAGCAGTACTTC. It codes for CSVESLAGETYEQYF. The V and J genes are TRBV29-1 and TRBJ2-7, with 9 bases lining up with TRBD2. This CDR3 region has 15 residues. CDR1 is SQVTM and CDR2 is ANQGSEA in the germline V gene. Trimming at V came to 2 bases and at J to 2 bases, leaving 7 bases not matched to a gene.

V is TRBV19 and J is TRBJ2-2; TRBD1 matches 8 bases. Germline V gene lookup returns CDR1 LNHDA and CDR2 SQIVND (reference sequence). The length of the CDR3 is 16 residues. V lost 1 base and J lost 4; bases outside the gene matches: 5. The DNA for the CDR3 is TGTGCCAGTAGTATAGCCAGGACAGGGAGCACCGGGGAGCTGTTTTTT. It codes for CASSIARTGSTGELFF.

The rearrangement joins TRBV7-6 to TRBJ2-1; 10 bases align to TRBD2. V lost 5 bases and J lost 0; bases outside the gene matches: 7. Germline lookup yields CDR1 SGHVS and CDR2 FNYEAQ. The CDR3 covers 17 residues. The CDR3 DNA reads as TGTGCCAGCAGCGGTCGGCTAGCGGGAGTCTCCTACAATGAGCAGTTCTTC. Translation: CASSGRLAGVSYNEQFF.

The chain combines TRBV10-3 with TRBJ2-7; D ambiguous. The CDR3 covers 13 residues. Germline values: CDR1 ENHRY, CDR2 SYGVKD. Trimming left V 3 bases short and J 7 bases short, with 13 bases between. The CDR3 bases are TGTGCCATCAGTGAATGGGCAGTAAGAGAGCAGTACTTC. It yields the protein CAISEWAVREQYF.

As DNA, the CDR3 is TGTGCCAGCAGTTTAGAGATCGGCAATCAGCCCCAGCATTTT. Its translation: CASSLEIGNQPQHF. V usage is TRBV28 and J usage is TRBJ1-5; D is unclear. The germline V gene encodes CDR1 MDHEN and CDR2 SYDVKM. V was pared by 2 bases and J by 2 bases, with 7 bases between. The CDR3 is 14 residues long.

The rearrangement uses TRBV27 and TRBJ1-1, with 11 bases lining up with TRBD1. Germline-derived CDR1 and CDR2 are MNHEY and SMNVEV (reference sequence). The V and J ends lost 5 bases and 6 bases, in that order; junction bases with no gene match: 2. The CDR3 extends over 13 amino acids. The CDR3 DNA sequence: TGTGCCAGCAGTCCGGGACAGGGGGCTGAAGCTTTCTTT. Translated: CASSPGQGAEAFF.

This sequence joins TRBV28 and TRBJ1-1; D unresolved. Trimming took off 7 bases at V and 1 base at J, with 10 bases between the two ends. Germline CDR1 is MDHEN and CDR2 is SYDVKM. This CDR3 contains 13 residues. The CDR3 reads CASTQHPNTEAFF. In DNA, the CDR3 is TGTGCCAGCACCCAACACCCGAACACTGAAGCTTTCTTT.

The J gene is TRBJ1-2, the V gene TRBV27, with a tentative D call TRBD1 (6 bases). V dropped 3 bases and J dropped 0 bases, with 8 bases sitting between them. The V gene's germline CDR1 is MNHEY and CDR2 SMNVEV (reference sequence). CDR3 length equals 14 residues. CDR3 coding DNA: TGTGCCAGCAGTTTCCAGGGGACTAACTATGGCTACACCTTC. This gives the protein CASSFQGTNYGYTF.

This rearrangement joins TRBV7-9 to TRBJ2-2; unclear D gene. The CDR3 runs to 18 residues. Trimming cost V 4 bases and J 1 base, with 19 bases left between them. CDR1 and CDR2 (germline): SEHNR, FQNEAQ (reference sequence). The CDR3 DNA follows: TGTGCCAGCAGCTCTATTGGGCAGAGCAAGGTGAACACCGGGGAGCTGTTTTTT. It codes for CASSSIGQSKVNTGELFF.

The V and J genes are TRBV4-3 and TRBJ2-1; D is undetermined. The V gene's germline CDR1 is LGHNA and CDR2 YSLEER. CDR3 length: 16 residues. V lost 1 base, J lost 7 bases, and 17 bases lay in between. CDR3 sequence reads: CASSQGAGPALNEQFF. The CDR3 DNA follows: TGCGCCAGCAGCCAAGGGGCCGGCCCGGCGCTTAATGAGCAGTTCTTC.

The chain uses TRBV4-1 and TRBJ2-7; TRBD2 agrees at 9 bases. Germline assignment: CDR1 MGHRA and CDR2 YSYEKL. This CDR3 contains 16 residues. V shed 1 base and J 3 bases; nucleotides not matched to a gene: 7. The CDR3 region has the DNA TGCGCCAGCAGCCAAGGGAGTCTAGCGGGATTCTACGAGCAGTACTTC. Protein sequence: CASSQGSLAGFYEQYF.

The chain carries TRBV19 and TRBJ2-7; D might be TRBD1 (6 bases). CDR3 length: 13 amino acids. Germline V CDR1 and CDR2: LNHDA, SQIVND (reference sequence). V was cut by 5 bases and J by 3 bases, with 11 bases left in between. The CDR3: CASSPGDNYEQYF. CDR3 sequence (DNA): TGTGCCAGTAGTCCTGGGGACAACTACGAGCAGTACTTC.

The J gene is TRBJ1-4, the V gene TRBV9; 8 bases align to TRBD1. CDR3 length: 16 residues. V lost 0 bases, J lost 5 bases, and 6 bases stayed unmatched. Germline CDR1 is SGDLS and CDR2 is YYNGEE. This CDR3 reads CASSVAVDRVNEKLFF. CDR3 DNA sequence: TGTGCCAGCAGCGTAGCTGTGGACAGGGTCAATGAAAAACTGTTTTTT.

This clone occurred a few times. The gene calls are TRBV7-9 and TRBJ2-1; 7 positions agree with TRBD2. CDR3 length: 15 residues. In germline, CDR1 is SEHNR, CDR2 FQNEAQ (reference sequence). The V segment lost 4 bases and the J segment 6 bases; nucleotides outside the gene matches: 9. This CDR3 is CASSWWRGIGNEQFF. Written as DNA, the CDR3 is TGTGCCAGCAGCTGGTGGCGGGGGATCGGCAATGAGCAGTTCTTC.

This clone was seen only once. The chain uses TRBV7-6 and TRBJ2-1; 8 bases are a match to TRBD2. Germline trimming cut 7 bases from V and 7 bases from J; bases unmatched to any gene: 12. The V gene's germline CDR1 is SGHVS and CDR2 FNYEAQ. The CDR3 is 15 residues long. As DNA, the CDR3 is TGTGCCAGCAACCCTGTTGATAGCGGGAAAAATGAGCAGTTCTTC. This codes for CASNPVDSGKNEQFF.

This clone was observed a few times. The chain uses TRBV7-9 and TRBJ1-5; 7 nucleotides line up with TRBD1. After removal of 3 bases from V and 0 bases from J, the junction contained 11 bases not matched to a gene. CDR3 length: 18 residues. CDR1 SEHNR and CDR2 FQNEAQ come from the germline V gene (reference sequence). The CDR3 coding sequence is TGTGCCAGCAGCTTTAACAGGGGCGAGGGAAATAGCAATCAGCCCCAGCATTTT. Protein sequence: CASSFNRGEGNSNQPQHF.

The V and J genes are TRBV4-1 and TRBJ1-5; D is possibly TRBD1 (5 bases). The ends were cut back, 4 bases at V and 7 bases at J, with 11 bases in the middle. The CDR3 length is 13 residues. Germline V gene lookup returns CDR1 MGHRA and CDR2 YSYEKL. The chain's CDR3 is CASSPGFHQPQHF. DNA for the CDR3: TGCGCCAGCAGCCCAGGGTTCCACCAGCCCCAGCATTTT.

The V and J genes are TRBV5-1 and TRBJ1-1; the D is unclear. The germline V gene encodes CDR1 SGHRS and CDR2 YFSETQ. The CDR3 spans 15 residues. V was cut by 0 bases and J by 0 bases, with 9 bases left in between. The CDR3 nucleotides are TGCGCCAGCAGCTTGGACAGCACCTTGAACACTGAAGCTTTCTTT. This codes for CASSLDSTLNTEAFF.

The DNA for the CDR3 is TGTGCCAGCAGCCCCTCCAGACTTCAGCCCCAGCATTTT. Translated: CASSPSRLQPQHF. This chain joins TRBV7-2 and TRBJ1-5, with unresolved D. The CDR3 has 13 residues. The V gene lost 5 bases and the J gene lost 6 bases, with 11 bases spanning the gap. Germline values: CDR1 SGHTA, CDR2 FQGNSA.

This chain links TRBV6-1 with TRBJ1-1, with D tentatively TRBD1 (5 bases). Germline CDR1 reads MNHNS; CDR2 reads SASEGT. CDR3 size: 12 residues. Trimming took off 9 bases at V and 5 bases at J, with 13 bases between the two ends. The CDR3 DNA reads TGTGCCAGTAAATACGGGGGGACTGAAGCTTTCTTT. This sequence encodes CASKYGGTEAFF.

CDR3 sequence (DNA): TGTGCCAGCAGCAACACAGAAGACGGCTACACCTTC. This encodes CASSNTEDGYTF. The rearrangement joins TRBV27 to TRBJ1-2; D not resolved. CDR3 size: 12 residues. V was trimmed by 6 bases and J by 8 bases, leaving 13 bases between them. Germline V gene data show CDR1 as MNHEY and CDR2 as SMNVEV (reference sequence).

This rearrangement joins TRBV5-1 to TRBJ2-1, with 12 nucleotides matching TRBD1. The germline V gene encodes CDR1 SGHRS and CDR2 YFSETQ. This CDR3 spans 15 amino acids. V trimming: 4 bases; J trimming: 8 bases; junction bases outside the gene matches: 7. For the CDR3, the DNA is TGCGCCAGCAGCCTCACGGGACAGGGGGCCCATGAGCAGTTCTTC. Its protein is CASSLTGQGAHEQFF.

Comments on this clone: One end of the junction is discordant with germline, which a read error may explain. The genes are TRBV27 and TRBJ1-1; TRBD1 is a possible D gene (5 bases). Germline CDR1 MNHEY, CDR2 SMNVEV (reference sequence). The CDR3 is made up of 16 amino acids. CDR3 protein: CAGSLETEGLHTEAFF. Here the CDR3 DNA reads TGTGCCGGCAGTTTGGAAACGGAGGGGCTACACACTGAAGCTTTCTTT.

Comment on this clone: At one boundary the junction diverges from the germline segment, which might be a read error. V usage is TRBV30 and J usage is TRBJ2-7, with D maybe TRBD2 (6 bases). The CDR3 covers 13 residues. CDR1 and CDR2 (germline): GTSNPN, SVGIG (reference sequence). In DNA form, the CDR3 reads TGTGCCTGGAGTGAGACCTTAGCGGTTCCCCCCACCTTC. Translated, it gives CAWSETLAVPPTF.